This TCR beta chain is from a study of OX40 agonist ivuxolimab in advanced cancers. Assay: immunoSEQ multiplex PCR; the TCRdb copy retains only in-frame clones and omits some. The table includes approximately 35,000 clones, about three quarters detected once. The ends were cut back, 3 bases at V and 1 base at J, with 12 bases in the middle. The germline V gene has CDR1 GTSNPN and CDR2 SVGIG (reference sequence). The CDR3 is 14 residues long. This clone was counted between two and nine times. The sample was CD4+ or CD8+ T cells sorted from blood, taken in a trial of the OX40 agonist ivuxolimab. This receptor was identified in an adult with an advanced solid tumor such as melanoma, head and neck, liver or kidney cancer. The chain combines TRBV30 with TRBJ1-1; D ambiguous. The CDR3 nucleotides read TGTGCCTGGAGGGGTTTGCGACGGAACACTGAAGCTTTCTTT. Translating gives CAWRGLRRNTEAFF.